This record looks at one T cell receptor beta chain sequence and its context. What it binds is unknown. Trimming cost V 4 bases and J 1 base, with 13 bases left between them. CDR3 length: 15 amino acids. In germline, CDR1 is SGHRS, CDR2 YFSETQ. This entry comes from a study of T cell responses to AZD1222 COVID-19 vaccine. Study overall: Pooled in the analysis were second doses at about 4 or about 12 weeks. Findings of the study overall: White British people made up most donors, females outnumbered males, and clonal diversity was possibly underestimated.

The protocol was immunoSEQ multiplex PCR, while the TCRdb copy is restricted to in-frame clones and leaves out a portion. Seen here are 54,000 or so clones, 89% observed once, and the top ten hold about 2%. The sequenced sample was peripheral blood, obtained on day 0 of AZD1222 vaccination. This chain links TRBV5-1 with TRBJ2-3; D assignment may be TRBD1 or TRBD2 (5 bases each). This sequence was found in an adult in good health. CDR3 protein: CASSRTGTRTDTQYF. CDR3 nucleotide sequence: TGCGCCAGCAGCAGAACCGGGACCCGCACAGATACGCAGTATTTT.